The clone carrying this TCR beta chain was counted between two and nine times. This sample stems from a study of OX40 agonist ivuxolimab in advanced cancers. Study-level background: Enrolled patients in dose escalation had cancers that were hepatocellular carcinoma, melanoma, renal cell or head and neck cancer.

Assay: immunoSEQ multiplex PCR; the TCRdb copy retains only in-frame clones and omits some. The table lists roughly 70,000 clones, around 86% of them singletons, with more than 0.5% in the top ten. The clonotype originates from an adult with an advanced solid tumor such as melanoma, head and neck, liver or kidney cancer. The sample consisted of CD4+ or CD8+ T cells sorted from blood, taken in a trial of the OX40 agonist ivuxolimab.

The CDR3 loop reads CASSPDRYNEQFF. CDR3 sequence (DNA): TGTGCCAGCAGCCCGGACAGGTACAATGAGCAGTTCTTC. V gene TRBV7-7 combines with J gene TRBJ2-1; 7 bases match TRBD1. The ends lost 5 bases at V and 4 bases at J; junction bases unmatched: 2. Per the germline V gene, CDR1 is SSHAT and CDR2 is FNYEAQ (reference sequence). This CDR3 is built from 13 residues. The full variable domain, completed using reference TRBV7-7 and TRBJ2-1, is GAGVSQSPRYKVTKRGQDVTLRCDPISSHATLYWYQQALGQGPEFLTYFNYEAQPDKSGLPSDRFSAERPEGSISTLTIQRTEQRDSAMYRCASSPDRYNEQFFGPGTRLTVL.